These 31 T cell receptor beta chains were sequenced from one sample in a study of blood T cell repertoires in COVID-19. Sequenced by immunoSEQ multiplex PCR; TCRdb stores in-frame clones only, minus some. The sample has 150,000 to 200,000 clones; roughly 88% are singletons. Sequencing input: peripheral blood. These receptors were taken from a woman aged 80 or older with active or convalescent COVID-19.

This chain uses TRBV7-2 with TRBJ2-5, with a tentative D call TRBD1 (5 bases). Germline V lookup: CDR1 SGHTA, CDR2 FQGNSA. The CDR3 has 12 amino acids. Trimming took off 6 bases at V and 3 bases at J, with 8 bases between the two ends. CDR3 in DNA: TGTGCCAGCAGACAGGTCGAAGAGACCCAGTACTTC. Residues: CASRQVEETQYF.

This chain links TRBV7-8 with TRBJ2-5; 8 positions agree with TRBD1. The V segment lost 2 bases and the J segment 3 bases; nucleotides outside the gene matches: 14. Germline assignment: CDR1 SGHVS and CDR2 FQNEAQ. CDR3 size: 18 residues. CDR3 region: CASSLKFRGTGGKETQYF. The DNA of the CDR3 is TGTGCCAGCAGCTTAAAATTTAGGGGGACAGGCGGAAAAGAGACCCAGTACTTC.

This clone was counted a few times. CDR3 DNA: TGTGCCAGCAGTAAGGCCGGCGGAAATACGCAGTATTTT. This gives the protein CASSKAGGNTQYF. The chain is built from TRBV27 and TRBJ2-3; D remains unclear. The germline V gene has CDR1 MNHEY and CDR2 SMNVEV (reference sequence). The germline V and J ends were trimmed by 5 bases and 7 bases, with 13 bases remaining between them. CDR3 length equals 13 residues.

CDR3: CASSSSPTGELFF. In nucleotides, the CDR3 is TGTGCCAGCAGCTCATCCCCCACCGGGGAGCTGTTTTTT. The chain is built from TRBV11-2 and TRBJ2-2; D not certain. Trimming left V 4 bases short and J 4 bases short, with 7 bases between. CDR1 and CDR2 (germline): SGHAT, FQNNGV. CDR3 length: 13 amino acids.

Here the CDR3 reads CAWSVDNKLFF. As DNA, the CDR3 is TGTGCCTGGAGTGTAGACAATAAACTGTTTTTT. This chain links TRBV30 with TRBJ1-4, with D unresolved. Per germline, CDR1 GTSNPN and CDR2 SVGIG (reference sequence). The CDR3 consists of 11 residues. V lost 0 bases and J 11 bases, leaving 7 bases between the germline ends. The whole variable domain, filled in from reference TRBV30 and TRBJ1-4, reads SQTIHQWPATLVQPVGSPLSLECTVEGTSNPNLYWYRQAAGRGLQLLFYSVGIGQISSEVPQNLSASRPQDRQFILSSKKLLLSDSGFYLCAWSVDNKLFFGSGTQLSVL.

The rearrangement uses TRBV5-1 and TRBJ1-1; D gene unclear. Trimming shortened V by 2 bases and J by 5 bases, and 22 bases separated the two germline ends. This CDR3 comprises 17 residues. Per germline, CDR1 SGHRS and CDR2 YFSETQ. CDR3 amino acids: CASSFYSWFESTTEAFF. The CDR3 DNA follows: TGCGCCAGCAGCTTCTATTCGTGGTTTGAATCTACGACTGAAGCTTTCTTT.

The genes are TRBV28 and TRBJ1-5, with a tentative D call TRBD1 (5 bases). Trimming removed 8 bases at V and 4 bases at J, with 12 bases between. In germline, CDR1 is MDHEN, CDR2 SYDVKM. The CDR3 loop spans 13 amino acids. The CDR3 DNA follows: TGTGCCAGCGGAGGGGCACAGAATCAGCCCCAGCATTTT. Its translation: CASGGAQNQPQHF.

The rearrangement joins TRBV4-1 to TRBJ1-1; D perhaps matches TRBD1 (6 bases). Germline CDR1 is MGHRA and CDR2 is YSYEKL. The CDR3 spans 15 residues. V lost 4 bases and J lost 0, with 12 bases in between. CDR3 nucleotides: TGCGCCAGCAGCCCCGGACAGACTATGAACACTGAAGCTTTCTTT. Encoded protein: CASSPGQTMNTEAFF.

This chain's CDR3 is CAISEGTGTCTF. The CDR3 DNA reads TGTGCCATCAGTGAGGGGACAGGGACGTGCACCTTC. V usage is TRBV10-3 and J usage is TRBJ1-2; 9 nucleotides align to TRBD1. Trimming cost V 2 bases and J 13 bases; bases outside gene matches: 5. There are 12 residues in the CDR3. Germline CDR1 is ENHRY and CDR2 is SYGVKD.

V gene TRBV4-3 combines with J gene TRBJ1-4; TRBD1 agrees at 7 bases. V was clipped by 0 bases and J by 7 bases; unmatched bases: 8. The CDR3 consists of 16 residues. CDR1 is LGHNA and CDR2 is YSLEER in the germline V gene. The DNA for the CDR3 is TGCGCCAGCAGCCAAGATAGAGTGACAGGGACTGAAAAACTGTTTTTT. Amino acids: CASSQDRVTGTEKLFF.

This clone occurred a few times. The chain is built from TRBV7-2 and TRBJ2-7; 7 bases fit TRBD1. The CDR3 consists of 13 residues. Losses at the gene ends were 4 bases for V and 5 bases for J; bases not matched to a gene: 5. Germline V gene sequence: CDR1 SGHTA, CDR2 FQGNSA. CDR3 sequence (DNA): TGTGCCAGCAGCTCGACAGGGTGGGACGAGCAGTACTTC. Protein sequence: CASSSTGWDEQYF.

The rearrangement joins TRBV7-2 to TRBJ2-3; TRBD2 aligns across 8 bases. The trim removed 5 bases at V and 2 bases at J, leaving 3 bases unmatched. CDR3 length: 14 amino acids. Germline V gene sequence: CDR1 SGHTA, CDR2 FQGNSA. CDR3: CASSPGLVTDTQYF. In DNA, the CDR3 is TGTGCCAGCAGCCCGGGACTAGTCACAGATACGCAGTATTTT.

The chain is built from TRBV5-1 and TRBJ2-3; unclear D gene. Deletions cut 0 bases from V and 0 bases from J, with 14 bases between. The V gene's germline CDR1 is SGHRS and CDR2 YFSETQ. The CDR3 loop spans 17 amino acids. The CDR3 nucleotides are TGCGCCAGCAGCTTGGGTCTGCCGTACTACAGCACAGATACGCAGTATTTT. Residues: CASSLGLPYYSTDTQYF.

The genes are TRBV24-1 and TRBJ2-3, with a weak D call TRBD2 (5 bases). Trimming stripped 0 bases from V and 3 bases from J, with 12 bases between. This CDR3 spans 16 amino acids. Looked up from germline, CDR1 is KGHDR and CDR2 is SFDVKD. Here the CDR3 reads CATSDLRGGVTDTQYF. The CDR3 nucleotides are TGTGCCACCAGTGATTTGCGGGGTGGGGTGACAGATACGCAGTATTTT.

The chain combines TRBV7-8 with TRBJ2-1, with a tentative D call TRBD2 (6 bases). This CDR3 region has 16 residues. V gave up 3 bases and J gave up 1 base, with 13 bases separating them. Germline V gives CDR1 SGHVS, CDR2 FQNEAQ. Here the CDR3 DNA reads TGTGCCAGCAGCTTTGTCTTGGCGGGGTCCTACAATGAGCAGTTCTTC. Residues: CASSFVLAGSYNEQFF.

The chain employs TRBV6-5 and TRBJ1-1; D may be TRBD1 (6 bases). The V end was cut by 7 bases, the J end by 1 base, with 13 bases between. The CDR3 is made up of 14 amino acids. Germline-derived CDR1 and CDR2 are MNHEY and SVGAGI. CDR3: CASTQGTTNTEAFF. As DNA, the CDR3 is TGTGCCAGCACCCAAGGGACAACGAACACTGAAGCTTTCTTT.

This chain connects TRBV18 to TRBJ1-1; D may be TRBD1 (6 bases). The CDR3 covers 15 residues. V was cut by 4 bases and J by 5 bases, with 17 bases left in between. CDR1 is KGHSH and CDR2 is LQKENI in the germline V gene. The CDR3 reads CASSQQQGSGTEAFF. DNA of the CDR3: TGTGCCAGCTCACAGCAACAGGGCTCGGGGACTGAAGCTTTCTTT.

The rearrangement joins TRBV18 to TRBJ1-3, with D hard to call. Germline V gene sequence: CDR1 KGHSH, CDR2 LQKENI. The V and J ends lost 3 bases and 2 bases respectively, with 8 bases between them. The CDR3 spans 14 residues. The DNA for the CDR3 is TGTGCCAGCTCACCCTACAGCACTGGAAACACCATATATTTT. It is translated as CASSPYSTGNTIYF.

The J gene is TRBJ1-1, the V gene TRBV18; tentatively, D is TRBD1 (5 bases). The CDR3 is 14 amino acids. CDR1 KGHSH and CDR2 LQKENI come from the germline V gene. Trimming left V 6 bases short and J 1 base short, with 12 bases between. CDR3 DNA sequence: TGTGCCAGCTCTAAGACAGAAGCGAACACTGAAGCTTTCTTT. Translating it yields CASSKTEANTEAFF. Together with reference TRBV18 and TRBJ1-1, the CDR3 gives the full variable domain: NAGVMQNPRHLVRRRGQEARLRCSPMKGHSHVYWYRQLPEEGLKFMVYLQKENIIDESGMPKERFSAEFPKEGPSILRIQQVVRGDSAAYFCASSKTEANTEAFFGQGTRLTVV.

The gene calls are TRBV3-1 (or the pseudogene TRBV3-2) and TRBJ2-2; TRBD1 might be the D (5 bases). The CDR3 totals 13 residues. Looked up from germline, CDR1 is LGHDT and CDR2 is YNNKEL (reference sequence). V was pared by 4 bases and J by 5 bases, with 8 bases between. CDR3 bases: TGTGCCAGCAGCCCAGGGCAGACCGGGGAGCTGTTTTTT. Its translation is CASSPGQTGELFF.

The CDR3 sequence: CASSEGRNEKLFF. The CDR3, as DNA: TGTGCCAGCAGTGAAGGGAGGAATGAAAAACTGTTTTTT. The chain uses TRBV2 and TRBJ1-4; unclear D gene. Germline V gene lookup returns CDR1 SNHLY and CDR2 FYNNEI. Trimming took 1 base from V and 5 from J, leaving 5 bases between them. CDR3 length: 13 residues.

The chain couples TRBV27 to TRBJ1-5, with 8 positions matching TRBD1. The CDR3 consists of 16 residues. The trim removed 5 bases at V and 4 bases at J, leaving 10 bases unmatched. Germline V CDR1 and CDR2: MNHEY, SMNVEV (reference sequence). The CDR3 reads CASSPSTGATNQPQHF. CDR3 nucleotides: TGTGCCAGCAGTCCTTCGACAGGGGCCACTAATCAGCCCCAGCATTTT.

CDR3 region: CAYNTGTGTYSNQPQHF. The CDR3 coding sequence is TGTGCCTATAACACCGGGACAGGGACATATAGCAATCAGCCCCAGCATTTT. V and J are TRBV30 and TRBJ1-5, with 9 bases lining up with TRBD1. The CDR3 runs to 17 residues. Trimming cost V 7 bases and J 0 bases; bases outside gene matches: 13. CDR1 is GTSNPN and CDR2 is SVGIG in the germline V gene (reference sequence).

The chain is built from TRBV3-1 (or the pseudogene TRBV3-2) and TRBJ1-1; perhaps TRBD1 as D (5 bases). V shed 4 bases and J shed 5 bases, with 11 bases lying between them. There are 13 residues in the CDR3. Germline V CDR1 and CDR2: LGHDT, YNNKEL (reference sequence). CDR3 nucleotide sequence: TGTGCCAGCAGCCTCATGGGGGGGACTGAAGCTTTCTTT. It yields the protein CASSLMGGTEAFF.

V gene TRBV7-8 combines with J gene TRBJ1-4, with a weak D call TRBD1 (5 bases). V gave up 3 bases and J gave up 5 bases, with 10 bases separating them. This CDR3 spans 14 amino acids. From germline, CDR1 is SGHVS and CDR2 FQNEAQ. CDR3 coding DNA: TGTGCCAGCAGCTTTTCGGACATCAATGAAAAACTGTTTTTT. This codes for CASSFSDINEKLFF. The whole variable domain, filled in from reference TRBV7-8 and TRBJ1-4, reads GAGVSQSPRYKVAKRGQDVALRCDPISGHVSLFWYQQALGQGPEFLTYFQNEAQLDKSGLPSDRFFAERPEGSVSTLKIQRTQQEDSAVYLCASSFSDINEKLFFGSGTQLSVL.

The rearrangement uses TRBV11-3 and TRBJ1-2; possibly TRBD1 for D (5 bases). This CDR3 is built from 15 residues. Deletions cut 1 base from V and 2 bases from J, with 11 bases between. Germline-derived CDR1 and CDR2 are SGHNT and YENEEA. CDR3: CASSLGGVPNYGYTF. CDR3 nucleotides: TGTGCCAGCAGCTTAGGGGGGGTCCCCAACTATGGCTACACCTTC.

A few counts support this clone. The chain combines TRBV18 with TRBJ2-5, with 12 bases identical to TRBD1. V trimming: 5 bases; J trimming: 4 bases; junction bases outside the gene matches: 5. In germline, CDR1 is KGHSH, CDR2 LQKENI. The CDR3 has 15 amino acids. The CDR3 nucleotides read TGTGCCAGCTCATGGGACAGGGGGCGCGTAGAGACCCAGTACTTC. Protein: CASSWDRGRVETQYF.

This chain links TRBV10-3 with TRBJ1-1, with a tentative D call TRBD1 (5 bases). V was pared by 4 bases and J by 1 base, with 7 bases between. Germline-derived CDR1 and CDR2 are ENHRY and SYGVKD. The CDR3 spans 13 residues. CDR3 in amino acids: CAISADRNTEAFF. In DNA, the CDR3 is TGTGCCATCAGTGCCGACAGGAACACTGAAGCTTTCTTT.

The rearrangement joins TRBV5-8 to TRBJ2-5, with D maybe TRBD2 (6 bases). The CDR3 sequence is 15 residues long. Germline V gene sequence: CDR1 SGHTS, CDR2 YDEGEE. The V gene lost 3 bases and the J gene lost 5 bases, with 17 bases spanning the gap. CDR3 region: CASSSAGGAGETQYF. CDR3 sequence (DNA): TGTGCCAGCAGCTCCGCAGGTGGGGCGGGGGAGACCCAGTACTTC.

This chain uses TRBV7-2 with TRBJ1-6; TRBD1 matches 7 bases. V shed 0 bases, J shed 0 bases, and the junction held 2 bases outside the gene matches. The CDR3 is 17 residues long. Germline loops: CDR1 SGHTA, CDR2 FQGNSA. The CDR3 here is CASSLAGGGSYNSPLHF. The CDR3 DNA reads TGTGCCAGCAGCTTAGCAGGGGGCGGCTCCTATAATTCACCCCTCCACTTT. The whole variable domain, filled in from reference TRBV7-2 and TRBJ1-6, reads GAGVSQSPSNKVTEKGKDVELRCDPISGHTALYWYRQSLGQGLEFLIYFQGNSAPDKSGLPSDRFSAERTGGSVSTLTIQRTQQEDSAVYLCASSLAGGGSYNSPLHFGNGTRLTVT.

The V and J genes are TRBV4-1 and TRBJ2-5, with TRBD1 identical over 9 bases. V lost 1 base to trimming and J lost 5 bases; unmatched junction nucleotides: 11. In germline, CDR1 is MGHRA, CDR2 YSYEKL. This CDR3 has 17 residues. In DNA, the CDR3 is TGCGCCAGCAGCCAAGTCTGGGAGACAGGGGGTCGGGAGACCCAGTACTTC. This sequence encodes CASSQVWETGGRETQYF.